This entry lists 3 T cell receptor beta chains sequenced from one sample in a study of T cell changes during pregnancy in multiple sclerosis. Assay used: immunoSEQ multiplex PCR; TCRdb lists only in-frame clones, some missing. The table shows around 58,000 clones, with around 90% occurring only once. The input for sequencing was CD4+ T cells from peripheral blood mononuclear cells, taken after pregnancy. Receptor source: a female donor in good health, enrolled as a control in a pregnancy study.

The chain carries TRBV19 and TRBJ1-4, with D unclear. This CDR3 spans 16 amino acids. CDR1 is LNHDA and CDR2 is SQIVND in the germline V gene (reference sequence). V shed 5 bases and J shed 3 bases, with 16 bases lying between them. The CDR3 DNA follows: TGTGCCAGTAGTGGAGGTGTGGGGTTTGCTAATGAAAAACTGTTTTTT. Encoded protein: CASSGGVGFANEKLFF.

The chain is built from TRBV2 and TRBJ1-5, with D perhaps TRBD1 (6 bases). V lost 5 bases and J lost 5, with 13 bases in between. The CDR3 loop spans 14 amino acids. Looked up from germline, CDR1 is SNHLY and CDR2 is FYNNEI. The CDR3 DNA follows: TGTGCCAGCAGTAAGGCAGGGGCCGATCAGCCCCAGCATTTT. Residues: CASSKAGADQPQHF.

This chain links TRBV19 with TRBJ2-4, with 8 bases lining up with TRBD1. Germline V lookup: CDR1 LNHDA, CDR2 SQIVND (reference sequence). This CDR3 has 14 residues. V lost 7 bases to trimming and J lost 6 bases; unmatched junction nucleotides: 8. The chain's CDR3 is CASNAGGLGNIQYF. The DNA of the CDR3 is TGTGCCAGTAATGCAGGGGGCCTGGGAAACATTCAGTACTTC.